One sample yielded the 18 T cell receptor beta chains listed below, sequenced in a study of blood T cell repertoires in COVID-19. Here immunoSEQ multiplex PCR was the method, and the copy in TCRdb shows in-frame clones only, minus some. The table lists fewer than 95,000 clones, roughly four fifths of them singletons, with around 12% in the top ten. The sample comprised peripheral blood. These receptors came from a human donor in a cohort sampled during active COVID-19.

This clone was counted only a few times. This sequence joins TRBV5-4 and TRBJ2-7, with 8 positions matching TRBD1. The CDR3 runs 16 residues. V shed 0 bases and J 2 bases; nucleotides not matched to a gene: 7. The germline V gene has CDR1 SGHNT and CDR2 YYREEE (reference sequence). CDR3 nucleotide sequence: TGTGCCAGCAGCTTGGCGGTGACAGGGGCCACCTACGAGCAGTACTTC. Its protein product is CASSLAVTGATYEQYF.

The chain recombines TRBV2 with TRBJ2-3; 7 nucleotides agree with TRBD1. This CDR3 spans 15 amino acids. After removal of 4 bases from V and 0 bases from J, the junction contained 4 bases not matched to a gene. Germline CDR1 SNHLY, CDR2 FYNNEI. The chain's CDR3 is CASSVDRWSTDTQYF. In DNA form, the CDR3 reads TGTGCCAGCAGTGTGGACAGGTGGAGCACAGATACGCAGTATTTT.

The gene calls are TRBV15 and TRBJ2-2, with a tentative D call TRBD1 (5 bases). Germline CDR1 LNHNV, CDR2 YYDKDF (reference sequence). Trimming shortened V by 0 bases and J by 3 bases, and 8 bases separated the two germline ends. The CDR3 has 15 amino acids. CDR3 protein: CATSRDRVYTGELFF. CDR3 bases: TGTGCCACCAGCAGAGACAGGGTTTACACCGGGGAGCTGTTTTTT.

The chain couples TRBV29-1 to TRBJ1-1, with D possibly TRBD1 on 6 matching bases. The CDR3 contains 12 residues. Per the germline V gene, CDR1 is SQVTM and CDR2 is ANQGSEA. The germline V and J ends were trimmed by 7 bases and 1 base, with 10 bases remaining between them. CDR3 amino acids: CSGHRENTEAFF. The CDR3 bases are TGCAGCGGCCACAGGGAGAACACTGAAGCTTTCTTT.

The gene calls are TRBV15 and TRBJ1-2, with D perhaps matching TRBD1 (5 bases). V was trimmed by 0 bases and J by 5 bases, leaving 10 bases between them. Germline-derived CDR1 and CDR2 are LNHNV and YYDKDF (reference sequence). This CDR3 has 14 amino acids. Written as DNA, the CDR3 is TGTGCCACCAGCAGAGATCGGAAGGGGTATGGCTACACCTTC. Translation: CATSRDRKGYGYTF.

The V and J genes are TRBV19 and TRBJ1-2, with D possibly TRBD1 on 6 matching bases. Trimming left V 5 bases short and J 2 bases short, with 12 bases between. The CDR3 is made up of 14 amino acids. CDR1 and CDR2 (germline): LNHDA, SQIVND (reference sequence). CDR3 residues: CASSPYQGNYGYTF. CDR3 coding DNA: TGTGCCAGTAGTCCCTATCAGGGGAACTATGGCTACACCTTC.

This chain connects TRBV5-4 to TRBJ2-1; D perhaps matches TRBD1 (5 bases). CDR1 and CDR2 from the germline V gene are SGHNT and YYREEE (reference sequence). This CDR3 has 15 amino acids. Between the trimmed V and J ends, which lost 1 base and 7 bases, there was a span of 15 bases. The DNA for the CDR3 is TGTGCCAGCAGCTTGTCTCAGGGTGGCTGGAATGAGCAGTTCTTC. Translating gives CASSLSQGGWNEQFF.

This clone came up a few times. The V call is TRBV11-2, the J call TRBJ2-1, with D possibly matching TRBD2 (6 bases). Per germline, CDR1 SGHAT and CDR2 FQNNGV. With 5 bases removed from V and 1 base from J, the gap between germline ends came to 12 bases. The CDR3 consists of 15 residues. CDR3 nucleotide sequence: TGTGCCAGCAGCACCGGCGGGGCTTCCTACAATGAGCAGTTCTTC. It is translated as CASSTGGASYNEQFF. The full variable domain, its missing parts supplied by reference TRBV11-2 and TRBJ2-1, is EAGVAQSPRYKIIEKRQSVAFWCNPISGHATLYWYQQILGQGPKLLIQFQNNGVVDDSQLPKDRFSAERLKGVDSTLKIQPAKLEDSAVYLCASSTGGASYNEQFFGPGTRLTVL.

The chain combines TRBV7-2 with TRBJ2-1, with 8 bases aligning to TRBD2. J was trimmed by 5 bases and V by 3 bases; bases with no gene match: 9. This CDR3 is built from 16 residues. Looked up from germline, CDR1 is SGHTA and CDR2 is FQGNSA. In DNA, the CDR3 is TGTGCCAGCAGCTTCACGGGGGGGGCCCTGAACAATGAGCAGTTCTTC. It is translated as CASSFTGGALNNEQFF.

V and J are TRBV3-1 (or the pseudogene TRBV3-2) and TRBJ1-2; the D is unclear. V lost 0 bases, J lost 6 bases, and 5 bases lay in between. Germline V gene sequence: CDR1 LGHDT, CDR2 YNNKEL (reference sequence). This CDR3 contains 12 residues. CDR3 loop: CASSQDTDGYTF. Here the CDR3 DNA reads TGTGCCAGCAGCCAAGATACGGATGGCTACACCTTC.

This chain uses TRBV29-1 with TRBJ2-7; the match to TRBD1 covers 12 bases. CDR3 length equals 15 residues. Germline-derived CDR1 and CDR2 are SQVTM and ANQGSEA. The V gene end was trimmed by 8 bases and the J gene end by 6 bases; junction bases not matched to a gene: 14. This chain's CDR3 is CSFFDSGTGGGEQYF. The CDR3 nucleotides are TGCAGCTTTTTCGACTCCGGGACAGGGGGCGGCGAGCAGTACTTC.

This sequence joins TRBV5-5 and TRBJ2-2, with D possibly being TRBD2 (6 bases). The CDR3 runs 15 residues. Trimming shortened V by 4 bases and J by 1 base, and 11 bases separated the two germline ends. CDR1 and CDR2 (germline): SGHKS, YYEKEE (reference sequence). The CDR3 DNA reads as TGTGCCAGCAGCCCACTAGCCGGGAACACCGGGGAGCTGTTTTTT. This sequence encodes CASSPLAGNTGELFF. Complete variable domain (other parts from reference TRBV5-5 and TRBJ2-2): DAGVTQSPTHLIKTRGQQVTLRCSPISGHKSVSWYQQVLGQGPQFIFQYYEKEERGRGNFPDRFSARQFPNYSSELNVNALLLGDSALYLCASSPLAGNTGELFFGEGSRLTVL.

This clone has just one count. The chain is built from TRBV7-2 and TRBJ1-4; TRBD1 matches 7 bases. The CDR3 has 14 residues. V lost 5 bases and J lost 3; bases outside the gene matches: 3. In germline, CDR1 is SGHTA, CDR2 FQGNSA. CDR3 nucleotide sequence: TGTGCCAGCAGCCCCGACAGGGCTAATGAAAAACTGTTTTTT. Amino acid sequence: CASSPDRANEKLFF.

CDR3 protein: CASSFQGQEYYEQYF. The CDR3 nucleotides are TGTGCCAGCAGCTTCCAGGGACAGGAATACTACGAGCAGTACTTC. The chain combines TRBV5-5 with TRBJ2-7; TRBD1 aligns across 8 bases. The CDR3 has 15 residues. V was pared by 2 bases and J by 3 bases, with 7 bases of the junction left unmatched. CDR1 is SGHKS, CDR2 YYEKEE, per germline (reference sequence).

This sequence joins TRBV5-3 and TRBJ2-3, with 8 bases aligning to TRBD2. TRBV5-3 is an ORF, and what it does is uncertain. This CDR3 is built from 16 residues. V lost 0 bases, J lost 1 base, and 4 bases stayed unmatched. CDR3 loop: CARSLASAGGTDTQYF. CDR3 in DNA: TGTGCCAGAAGCTTGGCCTCAGCGGGGGGCACAGATACGCAGTATTTT.

The V gene is TRBV21-1, the J gene TRBJ1-5; the D call in the table, TRBD1, was not verified against the DNA. TRBV21-1 is marked as a pseudogene. The CDR3 extends over 18 amino acids. The CDR3 here is CASSKMEDRWVSNQPQHF. The CDR3 nucleotides read TGTGCCAGCAGCAAAATGGAGGACAGGTGGGTTAGCAATCAGCCCCAGCATTTT.

The chain carries TRBV7-2 and TRBJ2-7, with TRBD1 matching over 9 bases. Trimming cost V 3 bases and J 3 bases; bases outside gene matches: 3. This CDR3 has 14 amino acids. Germline V CDR1 and CDR2: SGHTA, FQGNSA. CDR3 sequence reads: CASSFQTGGYEQYF. DNA of the CDR3: TGTGCCAGCAGCTTCCAGACAGGGGGCTACGAGCAGTACTTC.

This clone has only one observation. V and J are TRBV9 and TRBJ2-1; the match to TRBD2 covers 9 bases. V was pared by 0 bases and J by 8 bases, with 6 bases of the junction left unmatched. The CDR3 extends over 15 amino acids. The V gene's germline CDR1 is SGDLS and CDR2 YYNGEE. The chain's CDR3 is CASSVEGRGGHEQFF. DNA for the CDR3: TGTGCCAGCAGCGTAGAAGGGCGGGGGGGCCATGAGCAGTTCTTC.